This is a list of T cell receptor beta chains from one sample in a study of T cells in localized non-small cell lung cancer. Here immunoSEQ multiplex PCR was the method, and the copy in TCRdb shows in-frame clones only, minus some. The top ten clones hold less than 45% of a sample with tens of thousands of clones, 70% to 80% of them seen once. The sequenced sample was PBMCs, obtained before any cancer treatment. The receptors were gathered from a woman aged 35-70 years with stage II squamous cell lung carcinoma. Each CDR3 is given with its conserved first and last residue. The order of the fields is CDR3 length, V gene, J gene, CDR3 protein.

15	TRBV5-6	TRBJ1-2	CASSPAGTGNYGYTF
13	TRBV10-2	TRBJ2-5	CASSTDRDETQYF
12	TRBV2	TRBJ2-3	CASSEGWDTQYF
16	TRBV9	TRBJ1-5	CASSVGGAGTDSPQHF
16	TRBV4-3	TRBJ2-2	CASSLVDRAYTGELFF
12	TRBV28	TRBJ2-3	CASSRLTDTQYF
19	TRBV21-1	TRBJ1-1	CASSKWRGGVVPDLEAAFF
13	TRBV27	TRBJ1-5	CASSLSLNQPQHF
14	TRBV7-2	TRBJ2-3	CASSPRTGGDTQYF
16	TRBV6-4	TRBJ1-1	CASSDRGLDVGDEAFF
14	TRBV7-9	TRBJ1-1	CASSLGSLNTEAFF
15	TRBV9	TRBJ1-4	CASSTTGTGNEKLFF
14	TRBV5-1	TRBJ2-1	CASSLKLELGEQFF
14	TRBV2	TRBJ1-6	CASHGNLGNSPLHF
15	TRBV6-5	TRBJ2-7	CASSYTRDSSYEQYF
13	TRBV6-5	TRBJ2-2	CASSFRSPGELFF
12	TRBV29-1	TRBJ2-1	CSVGTEYNEQFF
14	TRBV5-1	TRBJ1-1	CASRGAGENTEAFF
15	TRBV9	TRBJ2-2	CASSVGVQGTGELFF
12	TRBV7-2	TRBJ1-2	CASSLVNYGYTF
13	TRBV27	TRBJ2-2	CASSESNTGELFF
16	TRBV10-3	TRBJ2-3	CAISPGQAYSTDTQYF
14	TRBV9	TRBJ1-1	CASSPTWTGTEAFF
17	TRBV7-9	TRBJ2-2	CASSYAPGVTNTGELFF
14	TRBV19	TRBJ2-1	CASSPRLAGNEQFF
16	TRBV5-4	TRBJ1-2	CASSLGQGNSNYGYTF
15	TRBV6-6	TRBJ2-1	CASSQGLASHNEQFF
15	TRBV6-1	TRBJ2-3	CASSALAGYFNTQYF
16	TRBV28	TRBJ2-5	CASSLPRLSVGETQYF
13	TRBV5-6	TRBJ2-5	CASSPDTKETQYF
19	TRBV28	TRBJ2-5	CASSPLQGGDIGGQETQYF
16	TRBV27	TRBJ2-5	CASSSGVATSVAAQYF
10	TRBV20-1	TRBJ1-2	CSARDQGYTF
15	TRBV4-2	TRBJ2-2	CASSPPPGLTGELFF
15	TRBV28	TRBJ1-4	CASSLPGQGDEKLFF
16	TRBV5-1	TRBJ2-1	CASSREGGLSYNEQFF
15	TRBV11-2	TRBJ2-3	CASSRTSGETDTQYF
16	TRBV10-3	TRBJ2-7	CATKLQSIQGAHEQYF
20	TRBV27	TRBJ1-3	CASTSIPPGTRVLGGNTIYF
14	TRBV5-1	TRBJ1-4	CASSLGQGGEKLFF
17	TRBV21-1	TRBJ1-2	CASSHMEVQGGTYGYTF